These 16 T cell receptor beta chains originate from one sample sequenced in a study of cytomegalovirus exposure and HLA in healthy donors. A multiplex PCR was run with 60 Vbeta primers and 13 Jbeta primers. The assay was immunoSEQ multiplex PCR, and TCRdb's table has in-frame clones only and misses some. The sample records approximately 150,000 clones, roughly four fifths being singletons. The sample consisted of PBMCs. Receptor source: a girl aged 5 to 17 in good health and CMV-seropositive.

Comments on this clone: In the same sample, other DNA sequences code for this CDR3. The chain recombines TRBV6-5 with TRBJ1-1; D remains ambiguous. Germline V gene sequence: CDR1 MNHEY, CDR2 SVGAGI. V was pared by 6 bases and J by 1 base, with 6 bases between. This CDR3 has 12 residues. The CDR3 reads CASSYRNTEAFF. CDR3 bases: TGTGCCAGCAGCTATCGGAACACTGAAGCTTTCTTT.

The V call is TRBV19, the J call TRBJ1-5; TRBD1 aligns across 7 bases. Germline V gene lookup returns CDR1 LNHDA and CDR2 SQIVND (reference sequence). The CDR3 is 17 residues long. The ends lost 5 bases at V and 0 bases at J; junction bases unmatched: 10. As DNA, the CDR3 is TGTGCCAGTAGTCAGGGACAGAAATACCGTAGCAATCAGCCCCAGCATTTT. It is translated as CASSQGQKYRSNQPQHF.

This sequence joins TRBV5-1 and TRBJ1-3; D remains ambiguous. The germline V and J ends were trimmed by 0 bases and 4 bases, with 8 bases remaining between them. Per the germline V gene, CDR1 is SGHRS and CDR2 is YFSETQ. CDR3 length: 14 residues. The CDR3, as DNA: TGCGCCAGCAGCTTGGATGGTCGGGGAAACACCATATATTTT. It codes for CASSLDGRGNTIYF.

The sample holds one count of this clone. This chain joins TRBV5-1 and TRBJ2-5; maybe TRBD2 (5 bases). Germline V lookup: CDR1 SGHRS, CDR2 YFSETQ. The CDR3 extends over 11 amino acids. The germline V and J ends were trimmed by 2 bases and 6 bases, with 5 bases remaining between them. The CDR3 nucleotides read TGCGCCAGCAGCTTCGGGAAGACCCAGTACTTC. Its protein product is CASSFGKTQYF.

The V call is TRBV11-3, the J call TRBJ2-5, with a possible D match to TRBD1 (5 bases). The V end lost 0 bases, the J end lost 3 bases, and 8 bases lay between the germline ends. There are 14 residues in the CDR3. Germline-derived CDR1 and CDR2 are SGHNT and YENEEA. CDR3 region: CASSLEGREETQYF. The CDR3 nucleotides are TGTGCCAGCAGCTTAGAGGGCAGGGAAGAGACCCAGTACTTC. Based on the CDR3 plus reference TRBV11-3 and TRBJ2-5, the full variable domain is EAGVVQSPRYKIIEKKQPVAFWCNPISGHNTLYWYLQNLGQGPELLIRYENEEAVDDSQLPKDRFSAERLKGVDSTLKIQPAELGDSAVYLCASSLEGREETQYFGPGTRLLVL.

This rearrangement joins TRBV12-5 to TRBJ1-1; D remains unclear. Germline V gene lookup returns CDR1 LGHNT and CDR2 FRNRAP. Between the trimmed V and J ends, which lost 0 bases and 6 bases, there was a span of 17 bases. The CDR3 is 16 residues long. The CDR3 is CASGLVMLADPPEAFF. CDR3 coding DNA: TGTGCTAGTGGTTTGGTAATGTTGGCAGATCCTCCTGAAGCTTTCTTT. Supplemented by reference TRBV12-5 and TRBJ1-1, the full variable domain reads DARVTQTPRHKVTEMGQEVTMRCQPILGHNTVFWYRQTMMQGLELLAYFRNRAPLDDSGMPKDRFSAEMPDATLATLKIQPSEPRDSAVYFCASGLVMLADPPEAFFGQGTRLTVV.

The chain is built from TRBV12-5 and TRBJ1-6, with a weak D call TRBD1 (5 bases). V was shortened by 6 bases and J by 9 bases, with 15 bases between the two germline ends. In germline, CDR1 is LGHNT, CDR2 FRNRAP. The CDR3 loop spans 14 amino acids. As DNA, the CDR3 is TGTGCTAGTGGCCACCAGAGCGGGGCTTCACCCCTCCACTTT. It is translated as CASGHQSGASPLHF.

This chain links TRBV7-6 with TRBJ1-2, with 9 bases that match TRBD1. CDR3 length equals 15 residues. V was clipped by 5 bases and J by 7 bases; unmatched bases: 11. Looked up from germline, CDR1 is SGHVS and CDR2 is FNYEAQ. As DNA, the CDR3 is TGTGCCAGCAGCGAAGGGACAGGGCCTCAAGGTGGCTACACCTTC. This sequence encodes CASSEGTGPQGGYTF.

This chain joins TRBV5-1 and TRBJ1-2, with TRBD1 identical over 8 bases. Germline lookup yields CDR1 SGHRS and CDR2 YFSETQ. The V gene end was trimmed by 4 bases and the J gene end by 7 bases; junction bases not matched to a gene: 6. The CDR3 length is 13 residues. The CDR3 sequence: CASSILTGGGYTF. The CDR3 DNA reads TGCGCCAGCAGCATACTAACAGGGGGTGGCTACACCTTC.

This sequence joins TRBV19 and TRBJ1-6; 8 bases line up with TRBD1. Trimming took 3 bases from V and 5 from J; bases not matched to a gene: 9. CDR1 and CDR2 from the germline V gene are LNHDA and SQIVND (reference sequence). The CDR3 has 17 residues. The CDR3 DNA sequence: TGTGCCAGTAGTATGAACAGGGGGGGAAGTAATAATTCACCCCTCCACTTT. Its translation is CASSMNRGGSNNSPLHF.

The chain has TRBV5-6 and TRBJ2-5; the D is unclear. The V gene lost 4 bases and the J gene lost 0 bases, with 13 bases spanning the gap. The CDR3 sequence is 15 residues long. Germline V gene data show CDR1 as SGHDT and CDR2 as YYEEEE. CDR3 amino acids: CASSALDRDQETQYF. For the CDR3, the DNA is TGTGCCAGCAGCGCCCTAGATCGGGACCAAGAGACCCAGTACTTC.

This clone was seen more than once but under ten times. The chain joins TRBV7-9 to TRBJ2-7, with 8 nucleotides matching TRBD2. Germline V lookup: CDR1 SEHNR, CDR2 FQNEAQ (reference sequence). V lost 5 bases and J lost 1; bases outside the gene matches: 7. The CDR3 length is 15 residues. The CDR3 DNA follows: TGTGCCAGCAGCCTTGGACTAGCTGATTCCTACGAGCAGTACTTC. Translating gives CASSLGLADSYEQYF.

The chain joins TRBV5-8 to TRBJ1-3; D may be TRBD1 (6 bases). V lost 3 bases and J lost 0, with 19 bases in between. The CDR3 covers 18 residues. From germline, CDR1 is SGHTS and CDR2 YDEGEE. In DNA form, the CDR3 reads TGTGCCAGCAGCTCCAGGGGCCTGAATACCCGCTCTGGAAACACCATATATTTT. Translated: CASSSRGLNTRSGNTIYF. The full variable domain, rest sourced from reference TRBV5-8 and TRBJ1-3, is EAGVTQSPTHLIKTRGQQATLRCSPISGHTSVYWYQQALGLGLQFLLWYDEGEERNRGNFPPRFSGRQFPNYSSELNVNALELEDSALYLCASSSRGLNTRSGNTIYFGEGSWLTVV.

The chain recombines TRBV5-6 with TRBJ2-5; perhaps TRBD1 as D (5 bases). The V gene's germline CDR1 is SGHDT and CDR2 YYEEEE. This CDR3 is 14 amino acids long. Between the trimmed V and J ends, which lost 2 bases and 2 bases, there was a span of 10 bases. The DNA of the CDR3 is TGTGCCAGCAGCTTCAGGGTCAGTCAAGAGACCCAGTACTTC. It codes for CASSFRVSQETQYF. Together with reference TRBV5-6 and TRBJ2-5, the CDR3 gives the full variable domain: DAGVTQSPTHLIKTRGQQVTLRCSPKSGHDTVSWYQQALGQGPQFIFQYYEEEERQRGNFPDRFSGHQFPNYSSELNVNALLLGDSALYLCASSFRVSQETQYFGPGTRLLVL.

V gene TRBV30 combines with J gene TRBJ2-7; no reliable D call. The CDR3 is made up of 14 amino acids. Germline CDR1 is GTSNPN and CDR2 is SVGIG (reference sequence). V was trimmed by 5 bases and J by 0 bases, leaving 14 bases between them. The CDR3 loop reads CAWDFPGDSYEQYF. DNA of the CDR3: TGTGCCTGGGACTTTCCCGGCGACTCCTACGAGCAGTACTTC.

A note on this clone: The same CDR3 also results from other DNA sequences found in this sample. This chain joins TRBV25-1 and TRBJ1-2; maybe TRBD1 (6 bases). V was cut by 3 bases and J by 8 bases, with 19 bases left in between. Germline assignment: CDR1 MGHDK and CDR2 SYGVNS. The CDR3 covers 15 residues. The DNA for the CDR3 is TGTGCCAGCAGTGATCCAAAGACAGGCCAGTCGGGCTACACCTTC. Amino acid sequence: CASSDPKTGQSGYTF.